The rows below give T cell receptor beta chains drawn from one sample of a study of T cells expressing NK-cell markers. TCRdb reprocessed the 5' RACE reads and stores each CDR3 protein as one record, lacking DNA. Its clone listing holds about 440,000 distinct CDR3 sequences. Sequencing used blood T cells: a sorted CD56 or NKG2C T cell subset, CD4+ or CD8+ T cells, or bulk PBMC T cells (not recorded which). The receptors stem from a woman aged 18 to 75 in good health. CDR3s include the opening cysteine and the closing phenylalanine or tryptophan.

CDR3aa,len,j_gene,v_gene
CASIVAGATQETQYF,15,TRBJ2-5,TRBV7-8
CASRSGYTGEQYF,13,TRBJ2-7,TRBV5-1
CASSQGRTREGPDTQYF,17,TRBJ2-3,TRBV4-3
CASSFPQQETQYF,13,TRBJ2-5,TRBV5-1
CSARILAAYQETQYF,15,TRBJ2-5,TRBV20-1
CASSPRPNQGGNEQFF,16,TRBJ2-1,TRBV5-1
CASSFPGPRGYTF,13,TRBJ1-2,TRBV7-2
CASSGPGLEWGEQFF,15,TRBJ2-1,TRBV9
CASSYRETYEQYF,13,TRBJ2-7,TRBV7-8
CASSYPGNQPQHF,13,TRBJ1-5,TRBV6-2/TRBV6-3
CASSLGSGRDDYGYTF,16,TRBJ1-2,TRBV7-8
CASSLESGGRGTYEQYF,17,TRBJ2-7,TRBV11-2
CASSQNGASGELFF,14,TRBJ2-2,TRBV16
CASTYPAGGPNEQFF,15,TRBJ2-1,TRBV11-2
CASRADITPSGEAFF,15,TRBJ1-1,TRBV6-2/TRBV6-3
CASGPTENTEAFF,13,TRBJ1-1,TRBV23-1
CAIRGGQLKDGYTF,14,TRBJ1-2,TRBV10-3
CASSFGGDSYNEQFF,15,TRBJ2-1,TRBV5-1
CASSPYQGPQHF,12,TRBJ1-5,TRBV6-2/TRBV6-3
CASSLGTSENEQFF,14,TRBJ2-1,TRBV12-3/TRBV12-4
CASSYLWTGETAFF,14,TRBJ1-1,TRBV6-2/TRBV6-3
CASSLDKVAEYGYTF,15,TRBJ1-2,TRBV11-2
CSVDAPGPQETQYF,14,TRBJ2-5,TRBV29-1
CASSLVGGDGYTF,13,TRBJ1-2,TRBV27
CSARGDRGLHGQPQHF,16,TRBJ1-5,TRBV20-1
CASSPGQGNEQFF,13,TRBJ2-1,TRBV5-5
CASSHRRPDRSQETQYF,17,TRBJ2-5,TRBV7-9
CASSLRGRGGLDTQYF,16,TRBJ2-3,TRBV7-2
CASSLEDGGNTIYF,14,TRBJ1-3,TRBV5-1
CASSQLLLAKNIQYF,15,TRBJ2-4,TRBV4-1
CASSPSPTALSTDTQYF,17,TRBJ2-3,TRBV4-2
CASSPTRGVMNTEAFF,16,TRBJ1-1,TRBV16
CASSYTGMSYEQYF,14,TRBJ2-7,TRBV6-2/TRBV6-3
CASSLNGGSDTQYF,14,TRBJ2-3,TRBV12-3/TRBV12-4
CASSYRVGADEKLFF,15,TRBJ1-4,TRBV6-5
CASSLEGVNSPLHF,14,TRBJ1-6,TRBV5-1
CASSRLRGGQETQYF,15,TRBJ2-5,TRBV4-1
CSASSSGSSYNEQFF,15,TRBJ2-1,TRBV20-1
CACGRVINEQFF,12,TRBJ2-1,TRBV30
CASSSGTLSYEQYF,14,TRBJ2-7,TRBV12-3/TRBV12-4
CASSLDPQTSTDTQYF,16,TRBJ2-3,TRBV12-3/TRBV12-4
CASSQDPDYNEQFF,14,TRBJ2-1,TRBV4-2
CASSLSRQTSNYGYTF,16,TRBJ1-2,TRBV7-2
CASSFGTSVTGELFF,15,TRBJ2-2,TRBV5-4
CASGKGQGGNQPQHF,15,TRBJ1-5,TRBV2
CSAPGTGMGEKLFF,14,TRBJ1-4,TRBV20-1
CASSLVSKTDTQYF,14,TRBJ2-3,TRBV5-4
CASSQGGIGTEAFF,14,TRBJ1-1,TRBV3-1
CASSRPARRTGELFF,15,TRBJ2-2,TRBV28
CASSSPQADTEAFF,14,TRBJ1-1,TRBV7-9